These 15 T cell receptor beta chains share one sample of origin, sequenced in a study of blood T cell repertoires in COVID-19. Profiled with immunoSEQ multiplex PCR; TCRdb holds only in-frame clones, not every one. The sample records approximately 100,000 clones, approximately 80% being singletons. Material for sequencing was peripheral blood. The origin of the receptors is a man aged 65-85 years with active or convalescent COVID-19.

This clone was counted a few times. This rearrangement joins TRBV7-9 to TRBJ1-5; 7 nucleotides align to TRBD1. The CDR3 is made up of 14 amino acids. The junction had 7 bases not matched to a gene; V was cut back by 5 bases and J by 6 bases. Germline assignment: CDR1 SEHNR and CDR2 FQNEAQ (reference sequence). The CDR3 bases are TGTGCCAGCAGCGCTACAGGGGCGGCTCAGCCCCAGCATTTT. Amino acids: CASSATGAAQPQHF.

The V call is TRBV5-6, the J call TRBJ1-5; a possible D gene is TRBD1 (6 bases). The CDR3 spans 15 residues. V dropped 0 bases and J dropped 6 bases, with 13 bases sitting between them. The germline V gene encodes CDR1 SGHDT and CDR2 YYEEEE. CDR3 sequence: CASSLVWAGVQPQHF. CDR3 coding DNA: TGTGCCAGCAGCTTGGTTTGGGCAGGGGTTCAGCCCCAGCATTTT. Looking up the rest from reference TRBV5-6 and TRBJ1-5 gives the full variable domain: DAGVTQSPTHLIKTRGQQVTLRCSPKSGHDTVSWYQQALGQGPQFIFQYYEEEERQRGNFPDRFSGHQFPNYSSELNVNALLLGDSALYLCASSLVWAGVQPQHFGDGTRLSIL.

The J gene is TRBJ1-5, the V gene TRBV27; D remains unclear. CDR3 size: 14 residues. V shed 9 bases and J shed 5 bases, with 17 bases lying between them. The germline gives CDR1 MNHEY, CDR2 SMNVEV (reference sequence). CDR3 protein: CASKAGSVDQPQHF. The CDR3 bases are TGTGCCAGTAAGGCGGGGAGCGTCGATCAGCCCCAGCATTTT.

The V and J genes are TRBV4-1 and TRBJ1-3; weak D call: TRBD1 (6 bases). The germline V gene encodes CDR1 MGHRA and CDR2 YSYEKL. V was trimmed by 1 base and J by 4 bases, leaving 17 bases between them. There are 17 residues in the CDR3. As DNA, the CDR3 is TGCGCCAGCAGCCAAGGCCTCCAGGGGCGTAGGGGAAACACCATATATTTT. Amino acids: CASSQGLQGRRGNTIYF.

In its sample, this clone was seen many times. This rearrangement joins TRBV7-2 to TRBJ2-1; tentatively, D is TRBD1 (6 bases). The CDR3 has 16 residues. Trimming removed 0 bases from V and 0 bases from J, with 9 bases in between. CDR1 and CDR2 from the germline V gene are SGHTA and FQGNSA. DNA for the CDR3: TGTGCCAGCAGCTTAGCTCTGACAGGCTCCTACAATGAGCAGTTCTTC. It specifies CASSLALTGSYNEQFF.

The V and J genes are TRBV2 and TRBJ2-3, with D tentatively TRBD2 (5 bases). The V end lost 4 bases, the J end lost 1 base, and 9 bases lay between the germline ends. Looked up from germline, CDR1 is SNHLY and CDR2 is FYNNEI. The CDR3 consists of 14 residues. CDR3 nucleotides: TGTGCCAGCAGTGTACTAGGTGGCACAGATACGCAGTATTTT. This codes for CASSVLGGTDTQYF.

The chain is built from TRBV12-3 or TRBV12-4 and TRBJ2-1; 7 positions agree with TRBD2. The CDR3 is 13 residues long. The V and J ends lost 7 bases and 7 bases, in that order; junction bases with no gene match: 7. The CDR3 loop reads CASTRGVENEQFF. CDR3 bases: TGTGCCAGCACACGGGGGGTGGAAAATGAGCAGTTCTTC.

The gene calls are TRBV7-9 and TRBJ1-2, with D possibly being TRBD1 (6 bases). Looked up from germline, CDR1 is SEHNR and CDR2 is FQNEAQ (reference sequence). CDR3 size: 17 residues. Trimming cost V 3 bases and J 0 bases, with 17 bases left between them. Here the CDR3 reads CASSFSTGPVTNYGYTF. In nucleotides, the CDR3 is TGTGCCAGCAGCTTCTCTACAGGGCCTGTCACTAACTATGGCTACACCTTC.

The V and J genes are TRBV10-1 and TRBJ2-1, with 9 bases aligning to TRBD2. The length of the CDR3 is 15 residues. J gave up 5 bases and V 2 bases, and 4 bases lay outside the gene matches. Germline V lookup: CDR1 WNHNN, CDR2 SYGVQD (reference sequence). The CDR3 region is CASSEQAGGHNEQFF. The CDR3 DNA is TGCGCCAGCAGTGAGCAAGCGGGGGGACACAATGAGCAGTTCTTC.

There are a few counts of this clone. The chain employs TRBV19 and TRBJ2-1; the D gene is possibly TRBD1 (5 bases). V shed 3 bases and J shed 0 bases, with 9 bases lying between them. Germline CDR1 is LNHDA and CDR2 is SQIVND (reference sequence). The CDR3 sequence is 15 residues long. CDR3 region: CASSIHRSSYNEQFF. CDR3 nucleotides: TGTGCCAGTAGTATCCACAGGAGCTCCTACAATGAGCAGTTCTTC.

The chain carries TRBV9 and TRBJ2-5; 8 bases align to TRBD2. Germline trimming cut 1 base from V and 1 base from J; bases unmatched to any gene: 3. Germline values: CDR1 SGDLS, CDR2 YYNGEE. This CDR3 is 15 amino acids long. The CDR3 loop reads CASSVSTSGQETQYF. CDR3 nucleotides: TGTGCCAGCAGCGTAAGTACTAGCGGCCAAGAGACCCAGTACTTC.

The chain recombines TRBV18 with TRBJ1-5; no clear D. The CDR3 has 13 amino acids. Germline V lookup: CDR1 KGHSH, CDR2 LQKENI. V gave up 4 bases and J gave up 11 bases, with 15 bases separating them. In nucleotides, the CDR3 is TGTGCCAGCTCACAGAATTATCGGGAAGCCCAGCATTTT. This gives the protein CASSQNYREAQHF.

V gene TRBV10-3 combines with J gene TRBJ1-5; TRBD1 might be the D (5 bases). This CDR3 comprises 15 residues. The germline V gene encodes CDR1 ENHRY and CDR2 SYGVKD. V lost 2 bases, J lost 2 bases, and 10 bases lay in between. The CDR3 bases are TGTGCCATCAGTGAGGGAGGGGTCGGCAATCAGCCCCAGCATTTT. Encoded protein: CAISEGGVGNQPQHF.

This clone was picked up a small number of times. This chain uses TRBV6-4 with TRBJ1-1, with D unresolved. CDR3 length: 14 residues. The V gene lost 2 bases and the J gene lost 0 bases, with 7 bases spanning the gap. Germline V gene sequence: CDR1 MRHNA, CDR2 SNTAGT. The CDR3 DNA reads as TGTGCCAGCAGTGACCGGGAGGTGAACACTGAAGCTTTCTTT. Encoded protein: CASSDREVNTEAFF.

The chain carries TRBV30 and TRBJ1-1; no definite D call. Between the trimmed V and J ends, which lost 3 bases and 0 bases, there was a span of 17 bases. Per the germline V gene, CDR1 is GTSNPN and CDR2 is SVGIG (reference sequence). The length of the CDR3 is 16 residues. CDR3 nucleotide sequence: TGTGCCTGGAGCGTCCCCATCGGAGGGATGAACACTGAAGCTTTCTTT. Protein product: CAWSVPIGGMNTEAFF.